This TCR beta chain came from a study of CD8 T cells in ankylosing spondylitis. Study results and limitations: Among TCR beta sequences, a motif of under 10 highly homologous variants appeared characteristic of ankylosing spondylitis blood. Significantly higher representation of disease-linked clones was reported for matched ankylosing spondylitis synovial fluid. CD8+ disease-linked clones were present at relatively low frequencies in blood.

The CDR3 has 15 amino acids. V lost 8 bases to trimming and J lost 3 bases, with 16 bases between them. Per germline, CDR1 MRHNA and CDR2 SNTAGT. This clonotype was picked up many times. Its matching antigen is unknown. Quantitative 5'-RACE was performed with molecular barcodes, and it yielded the TCR beta libraries. MiXCR was run by TCRdb on the 5' RACE reads, yielding one entry per CDR3 protein. The sample lists 100,000 or so distinct CDR3 sequences; around 8.5% were seen once. The sequence was collected from a male donor with ankylosing spondylitis. Sequencing was performed on blood, either unsorted or a sorted T cell fraction (not recorded which). The genes are TRBV6-4 and TRBJ2-2; a possible D gene is TRBD1 (7 bases). The CDR3 DNA sequence: TGTGCCAGCTCCGCGGGGCAGGGGGACACCGGGGAGCTGTTTTTT. Its protein is CASSAGQGDTGELFF.